The 26 T cell receptor beta chains below come from one sample, sequenced in a study of T cells in Graves' hyperthyroidism and ophthalmopathy. The TCR beta CDR3 regions underwent amplification using RNA transcripts as the source. In the first-round RT-PCR of the TCR CDR3, the HTBI primer set was used. MiXCR was run by TCRdb on the multiplex PCR reads, yielding one entry per CDR3 protein. Of a few hundred thousand distinct CDR3 sequences listed, more than 45% are singletons. Sequenced: peripheral blood or thyroid tissue (not recorded which). These receptors came from a woman aged 18 to 35 with Graves' hyperthyroidism.

The chain links TRBV27 to TRBJ2-2, with a weak D call TRBD2 (6 bases). This CDR3 comprises 13 residues. Germline loops: CDR1 MNHEY, CDR2 SMNVEV (reference sequence). V was trimmed by 4 bases and J by 5 bases, leaving 8 bases between them. CDR3 nucleotide sequence: TGTGCCAGCAGTTGGAGGGAGACCGGGGAGCTGTTTTTT. As protein: CASSWRETGELFF.

The table lists this clonotype with many counts. The chain uses TRBV6-5 and TRBJ1-2, with D hard to call. Trimming cost V 0 bases and J 5 bases, with 10 bases left between them. This CDR3 comprises 14 residues. Germline V CDR1 and CDR2: MNHEY, SVGAGI. CDR3 DNA: TGTGCCAGCAGTTACTCGATAGCCTCATATGGCTACACCTTC. It yields the protein CASSYSIASYGYTF.

The chain is built from TRBV6-5 and TRBJ1-3; 8 positions match TRBD1. This CDR3 is 15 amino acids long. CDR1 and CDR2 (germline): MNHEY, SVGAGI. Trimming removed 1 base from V and 2 bases from J; junction bases left unmatched: 1. The CDR3 loop is CASSYLGQAGNTIYF. Here the CDR3 DNA reads TGTGCCAGCAGTTACTTGGGACAGGCTGGAAACACCATATATTTT.

This clonotype was observed a handful of times. The chain is built from TRBV5-5 and TRBJ2-7; 13 bases line up with TRBD2. CDR3 length equals 21 residues. The V and J ends lost 4 bases and 7 bases, in that order; junction bases with no gene match: 26. The V gene's germline CDR1 is SGHKS and CDR2 YYEKEE (reference sequence). CDR3 loop: CASSQRDTISGLAGQLQEQYF. The CDR3 region has the DNA TGTGCCAGCAGCCAACGGGACACCATCTCGGGACTAGCGGGACAGCTACAGGAGCAGTACTTC.

The chain carries TRBV2 and TRBJ2-5, with TRBD2 matching over 7 bases. V dropped 4 bases and J dropped 5; count of bases not matched to a gene: 10. The germline V gene has CDR1 SNHLY and CDR2 FYNNEI. The length of the CDR3 is 15 residues. The CDR3 DNA follows: TGTGCCAGCAGTGGAGCGGGAAACTATGCGGAGACCCAGTACTTC. Its translation is CASSGAGNYAETQYF.

This clonotype was recorded many times. The chain employs TRBV7-3 and TRBJ1-6; D unclear. This CDR3 has 13 amino acids. CDR1 SGHTA and CDR2 FQGTGA come from the germline V gene. Trimming shortened V by 5 bases and J by 4 bases, and 6 bases separated the two germline ends. CDR3 region: CASSEGYNSPLHF. In DNA form, the CDR3 reads TGTGCCAGCAGCGAAGGGTATAATTCACCCCTCCACTTT. Supplemented by reference TRBV7-3 and TRBJ1-6, the full variable domain reads GAGVSQTPSNKVTEKGKYVELRCDPISGHTALYWYRQSLGQGPEFLIYFQGTGAADDSGLPNDRFFAVRPEGSVSTLKIQRTERGDSAVYLCASSEGYNSPLHFGNGTRLTVT.

The genes are TRBV7-9 and TRBJ2-7; 11 bases agree with TRBD2. Trimming cost V 5 bases and J 6 bases; bases outside gene matches: 12. Germline CDR1 reads SEHNR; CDR2 reads FQNEAQ (reference sequence). This CDR3 region has 16 residues. CDR3 DNA: TGTGCCAGCAGCCCGGCACTAGCGGGAGTGGTAACCGAGCAGTACTTC. It yields the protein CASSPALAGVVTEQYF.

The CDR3 nucleotides read TGTGCCAGCAGCTTAATCACAGCTCAGGGGAACACCATATATTTT. This sequence encodes CASSLITAQGNTIYF. This chain joins TRBV7-2 and TRBJ1-3; D may be TRBD1 (6 bases). CDR1 SGHTA and CDR2 FQGNSA come from the germline V gene. This CDR3 comprises 15 residues. V was trimmed by 2 bases and J by 7 bases, leaving 15 bases between them. Full variable domain (rest looked up from reference TRBV7-2 and TRBJ1-3): GAGVSQSPSNKVTEKGKDVELRCDPISGHTALYWYRQSLGQGLEFLIYFQGNSAPDKSGLPSDRFSAERTGGSVSTLTIQRTQQEDSAVYLCASSLITAQGNTIYFGEGSWLTVV.

At least ten counts were recorded for this clonotype. The chain links TRBV20-1 to TRBJ2-7, with 11 bases that match TRBD2. Germline lookup yields CDR1 DFQATT and CDR2 SNEGSKA (reference sequence). Trimming cost V 5 bases and J 7 bases; bases outside gene matches: 10. This CDR3 is 14 amino acids long. The CDR3 protein is CSAGPGTSGSEQYF. In DNA, the CDR3 is TGCAGTGCTGGACCTGGGACTAGCGGTAGTGAGCAGTACTTC.

The rearrangement joins TRBV4-1 to TRBJ2-3, with D perhaps being TRBD1 or TRBD2 (6 bases each). Germline CDR1 reads MGHRA; CDR2 reads YSYEKL. The CDR3 is 17 residues long. The V gene lost 3 bases and the J gene lost 1 base, with 17 bases spanning the gap. CDR3 in DNA: TGCGCCAGCAGCCACGTACTTGGAGGGGGAGGCACAGATACGCAGTATTTT. It specifies CASSHVLGGGGTDTQYF.

This clonotype was detected ten times or more. This chain connects TRBV11-2 to TRBJ2-5, with D tentatively TRBD1 or TRBD2 (6 bases each). This CDR3 comprises 15 residues. CDR1 and CDR2 (germline): SGHAT, FQNNGV. The V and J ends lost 7 bases and 5 bases respectively, with 20 bases between them. CDR3 bases: TGTGCCAGCAACTCGAAGGGGGGTTTGGTCGAGACCCAGTACTTC. Its protein is CASNSKGGLVETQYF.

This chain's CDR3 is CASSYSGRTFEQYF. The CDR3 bases are TGTGCCAGCAGCTATAGCGGGAGGACCTTCGAGCAGTACTTC. The genes are TRBV7-9 and TRBJ2-7; 10 positions match TRBD2. CDR3 size: 14 residues. The trim removed 4 bases at V and 6 bases at J, leaving 6 bases unmatched. The germline CDR1 and CDR2 sequences are SEHNR and FQNEAQ (reference sequence).

This clonotype showed up just a few times. The chain is built from TRBV20-1 and TRBJ2-1; no clear D. This CDR3 has 13 residues. The V end lost 0 bases, the J end lost 8 bases, and 11 bases lay between the germline ends. CDR1 and CDR2 (germline): DFQATT, SNEGSKA (reference sequence). Here the CDR3 DNA reads TGCAGTGCTAGAGAGGTCTTGAGGCATGAGCAGTTCTTC. It is translated as CSAREVLRHEQFF.

This chain connects TRBV20-1 to TRBJ2-7; the D gene is possibly TRBD2 (5 bases). CDR1 and CDR2 (germline): DFQATT, SNEGSKA (reference sequence). This CDR3 has 14 residues. V lost 6 bases and J lost 1, with 16 bases in between. The DNA of the CDR3 is TGCAGTGCCAGCAGTTTCGGGGAGTCCTACGAGCAGTACTTC. It encodes CSASSFGESYEQYF.

The chain uses TRBV2 and TRBJ1-4; D is perhaps TRBD1 (6 bases). With 3 bases removed from V and 6 bases from J, the gap between germline ends came to 11 bases. The germline V gene has CDR1 SNHLY and CDR2 FYNNEI. The CDR3 is 14 amino acids. CDR3 in DNA: TGTGCCAGCAGTGATAGCAGGGGAGATGAAAAACTGTTTTTT. Its translation: CASSDSRGDEKLFF.

The rearrangement links TRBV2 to TRBJ2-1, with D unresolved. This CDR3 has 14 residues. CDR1 is SNHLY and CDR2 is FYNNEI in the germline V gene. Trimming cost V 10 bases and J 0 bases, with 13 bases left between them. The CDR3 DNA reads TGTGCCATCAGAGTGTCGAGCTCCTACAATGAGCAGTTCTTC. The encoded protein is CAIRVSSSYNEQFF.

This chain uses TRBV7-6 with TRBJ2-7; D may correspond to TRBD1 or TRBD2 (5 bases each). Germline V gene lookup returns CDR1 SGHVS and CDR2 FNYEAQ. With 6 bases removed from V and 6 bases from J, the gap between germline ends came to 15 bases. This CDR3 is 13 amino acids long. This CDR3 reads CASSYEGQIEQYF. CDR3 nucleotides: TGTGCCAGCAGTTACGAGGGGCAAATCGAGCAGTACTTC. Complete variable domain (other parts from reference TRBV7-6 and TRBJ2-7): GAGVSQSPRYKVTKRGQDVALRCDPISGHVSLYWYRQALGQGPEFLTYFNYEAQQDKSGLPNDRFSAERPEGSISTLTIQRTEQRDSAMYRCASSYEGQIEQYFGPGTRLTVT.

This chain joins TRBV7-2 and TRBJ2-5; 10 nucleotides align to TRBD2. The CDR3 spans 16 residues. Germline lookup yields CDR1 SGHTA and CDR2 FQGNSA. Trimming removed 5 bases from V and 11 bases from J; junction bases left unmatched: 17. The CDR3 loop is CASSRMSGRVSDTQYF. The CDR3 DNA reads as TGTGCCAGCAGCCGAATGAGCGGGAGGGTGTCAGATACGCAGTACTTC. The whole variable domain, remainder taken from reference TRBV7-2 and TRBJ2-5, is GAGVSQSPSNKVTEKGKDVELRCDPISGHTALYWYRQSLGQGLEFLIYFQGNSAPDKSGLPSDRFSAERTGGSVSTLTIQRTQQEDSAVYLCASSRMSGRVSDTQYFGPGTRLLVL.

The V and J genes are TRBV7-9 and TRBJ1-6, with unresolved D. V was cut by 5 bases and J by 9 bases, with 11 bases left in between. From germline, CDR1 is SEHNR and CDR2 FQNEAQ (reference sequence). This CDR3 region has 13 residues. CDR3 coding DNA: TGTGCCAGCAGCCCAGTCCGGCCTTCACCCCTCCACTTT. Its translation is CASSPVRPSPLHF.

Many counts were recorded for this clonotype. The chain joins TRBV19 to TRBJ2-2, with D maybe TRBD1 (6 bases). In germline, CDR1 is LNHDA, CDR2 SQIVND (reference sequence). Trimming took off 4 bases at V and 6 bases at J, with 12 bases between the two ends. This CDR3 is 14 amino acids long. CDR3 in DNA: TGTGCCAGTAGTAAGGACCAGGGGTCCGGGGAGCTGTTTTTT. Residues: CASSKDQGSGELFF.

In this sample, this clonotype turned up many times. V is TRBV11-3 and J is TRBJ2-7, with TRBD2 identical over 9 bases. CDR3 length: 15 residues. Germline CDR1 reads SGHNT; CDR2 reads YENEEA. V shed 1 base and J 6 bases; nucleotides not matched to a gene: 7. CDR3 DNA: TGTGCCAGCAGCTTAGCGGGACTAGCAGTCTCCGAGCAGTACTTC. Residues: CASSLAGLAVSEQYF. Combining the CDR3 with reference TRBV11-3 and TRBJ2-7 gives the whole variable domain EAGVVQSPRYKIIEKKQPVAFWCNPISGHNTLYWYLQNLGQGPELLIRYENEEAVDDSQLPKDRFSAERLKGVDSTLKIQPAELGDSAVYLCASSLAGLAVSEQYFGPGTRLTVT.

In its sample, this clonotype was seen many times. The V gene is TRBV5-8, the J gene TRBJ1-2; D might be TRBD1 (5 bases). Trimming took 3 bases from V and 9 from J, leaving 15 bases between them. The CDR3 is 13 residues long. In germline, CDR1 is SGHTS, CDR2 YDEGEE. CDR3 amino acids: CASSSQRGQSYTF. As DNA, the CDR3 is TGTGCCAGCAGCTCGCAGCGGGGCCAGAGCTACACCTTC.

This clonotype appeared a few times. This rearrangement joins TRBV7-9 to TRBJ2-7; 8 bases fit TRBD2. The end of the DNA aligns better with TRBJ2-1, so the J call may be wrong. CDR3 length equals 16 residues. Germline CDR1 and CDR2: SEHNR and FQNEAQ (reference sequence). The CDR3 spells CASSKEAGAWKNEQFF. Written as DNA, the CDR3 is TGTGCCAGCAGCAAAGAAGCGGGAGCCTGGAAAAATGAGCAGTTCTTC.

This clonotype was recorded at least ten times. The rearrangement joins TRBV4-1 to TRBJ1-5; a weak D match, TRBD1 (5 bases). This CDR3 is 16 amino acids long. CDR1 and CDR2 (germline): MGHRA, YSYEKL. Trimming stripped 1 base from V and 2 bases from J, with 12 bases between. DNA for the CDR3: TGCGCCAGCAGCCAAGGGGTTGGCAGGGGCAATCAGCCCCAGCATTTT. As protein: CASSQGVGRGNQPQHF.

This clonotype was seen ten or more times. The chain combines TRBV20-1 with TRBJ1-1, with D unresolved. Trimming shortened V by 5 bases and J by 0 bases, and 7 bases separated the two germline ends. Per the germline V gene, CDR1 is DFQATT and CDR2 is SNEGSKA (reference sequence). This CDR3 contains 12 residues. The CDR3 DNA is TGCAGTGCTCATAGACTGAACACTGAAGCTTTCTTT. Protein sequence: CSAHRLNTEAFF.

This clonotype was found many times. V is TRBV4-1 and J is TRBJ2-7, with 7 bases aligning to TRBD2. This CDR3 is 15 amino acids long. Trimming took 4 bases from V and 4 from J; bases not matched to a gene: 10. Germline loops: CDR1 MGHRA, CDR2 YSYEKL. The CDR3 loop is CASSPAGVGLYEQYF. CDR3 coding DNA: TGCGCCAGCAGCCCGGCGGGAGTGGGTTTGTACGAGCAGTACTTC.